This entry lists 24 T cell receptor beta chains sequenced from one sample in a study of response to subunit inactivated influenza vaccine. A single record per CDR3 protein comes from TCRdb applying MiXCR to the RT-PCR reads. Of 500,000 to 650,000 distinct CDR3 sequences detected, less than 8% appear once; the ten largest clones hold 13%. The sample consisted of PBMCs from blood, taken around 25 months after vaccination. Receptors originate from a man aged 45-69 years who received an inactivated influenza vaccine.

The J gene is TRBJ2-7, the V gene TRBV9; D might be TRBD1 (7 bases). V lost 6 bases, J lost 3 bases, and 16 bases lay in between. The CDR3 spans 14 residues. Germline loops: CDR1 SGDLS, CDR2 YYNGEE. DNA for the CDR3: TGTGCCAGCAACAAGGGGGCGGGGAACTACGAGCAGTACTTC. This gives the protein CASNKGAGNYEQYF. Full variable domain (missing parts from reference TRBV9 and TRBJ2-7): DSGVTQTPKHLITATGQRVTLRCSPRSGDLSVYWYQQSLDQGLQFLIQYYNGEERAKGNILERFSAQQFPDLHSELNLSSLELGDSALYFCASNKGAGNYEQYFGPGTRLTVT.

This clonotype was recorded at least ten times. The rearrangement joins TRBV19 to TRBJ1-4, with D maybe TRBD1 (5 bases). Looked up from germline, CDR1 is LNHDA and CDR2 is SQIVND (reference sequence). V dropped 5 bases and J dropped 2 bases, with 12 bases sitting between them. The CDR3 loop spans 15 amino acids. CDR3 amino acids: CASSRQTFTNEKLFF. In DNA, the CDR3 is TGTGCCAGTAGTCGACAGACTTTTACTAATGAAAAACTGTTTTTT.

This clonotype appeared a few times. Germline and junction disagree at one end, which may indicate a read error. The chain carries TRBV20-1 and TRBJ2-4, with a possible D match to TRBD2 (6 bases). The CDR3 is made up of 17 amino acids. CDR1 DFQATT and CDR2 SNEGSKA come from the germline V gene (reference sequence). The chain's CDR3 is CCATPPSGERAKNIQYF. The CDR3 DNA sequence: TGCTGTGCCACGCCGCCCTCGGGAGAACGGGCCAAAAACATTCAGTACTTC.

This clonotype was recorded a few times. The V gene is TRBV5-1, the J gene TRBJ2-7; D might be TRBD1 (5 bases). Germline V gene data show CDR1 as SGHRS and CDR2 as YFSETQ. Trimming cost V 5 bases and J 5 bases, with 11 bases left between them. CDR3 size: 12 residues. CDR3 coding DNA: TGCGCCAGCAGTACGCAGGGAAACGAGCAGTACTTC. The encoded protein is CASSTQGNEQYF.

Regarding this clonotype: This may stem from a read error, because a much larger clone lies one nucleotide away. This sequence joins TRBV29-1 and TRBJ1-1, with 8 bases identical to TRBD1. This CDR3 has 11 residues. CDR1 and CDR2 (germline): SQVTM, ANQGSEA. The CDR3 nucleotides read TGCAGCGGGGGACAGGTGGCTGACGCTTTCTTT. Translation: CSGGQVADAFF.

This clonotype came up many times. The CDR3 DNA reads TGTGCCAGCAGCCAAGATCCGGCAGGGGTGGGTGGCTACACCTTC. Translating gives CASSQDPAGVGGYTF. This sequence joins TRBV4-2 and TRBJ1-2, with a weak D call TRBD1 (6 bases). The CDR3 has 15 amino acids. The ends were cut back, 0 bases at V and 7 bases at J, with 15 bases in the middle. Germline values: CDR1 LGHNA, CDR2 YNFKEQ.

The chain employs TRBV7-2 and TRBJ1-4; a possible D gene is TRBD1 (6 bases). The germline V and J ends were trimmed by 6 bases and 8 bases, with 16 bases remaining between them. The CDR3 runs to 14 residues. Looked up from germline, CDR1 is SGHTA and CDR2 is FQGNSA. For the CDR3, the DNA is TGTGCCAGCAGTCGACCGGGACATCTGGAAAAACTGTTTTTT. The encoded protein is CASSRPGHLEKLFF.

The chain recombines TRBV28 with TRBJ2-1, with 7 bases that match TRBD2. The V and J ends lost 3 bases and 4 bases, in that order; junction bases with no gene match: 9. The length of the CDR3 is 16 residues. The germline V gene encodes CDR1 MDHEN and CDR2 SYDVKM. The CDR3 nucleotides read TGTGCCAGCAGTTTGGGGAGGGAGGAGGGTTACAATGAGCAGTTCTTC. Protein product: CASSLGREEGYNEQFF. Drawing the rest from reference TRBV28 and TRBJ2-1, the complete variable domain is DVKVTQSSRYLVKRTGEKVFLECVQDMDHENMFWYRQDPGLGLRLIYFSYDVKMKEKGDIPEGYSVSREKKERFSLILESASTNQTSMYLCASSLGREEGYNEQFFGPGTRLTVL.

This clonotype turned up a few times. The rearrangement uses TRBV4-3 and TRBJ2-7; TRBD1 aligns across 11 bases. The germline CDR1 and CDR2 sequences are LGHNA and YSLEER. Losses at the gene ends were 1 base for V and 9 bases for J; bases not matched to a gene: 17. CDR3 length: 18 amino acids. The CDR3: CASSQGTGGLTHFMRQYF. The CDR3 nucleotides are TGCGCCAGCAGCCAAGGGACAGGGGGCCTCACCCACTTTATGAGGCAGTACTTC.

This clonotype has at least ten counts. The chain employs TRBV20-1 and TRBJ2-3; 7 bases align to TRBD1. Looked up from germline, CDR1 is DFQATT and CDR2 is SNEGSKA (reference sequence). Trimming took 1 base from V and 4 from J; bases not matched to a gene: 5. The CDR3 totals 14 residues. The CDR3 reads CSARAGTVADTQYF. The CDR3 coding sequence is TGCAGTGCTAGAGCCGGGACAGTTGCAGATACGCAGTATTTT.

The gene calls are TRBV28 and TRBJ1-6; possibly TRBD1 for D (5 bases). V lost 6 bases and J lost 13, with 10 bases in between. The V gene's germline CDR1 is MDHEN and CDR2 SYDVKM. This CDR3 spans 11 amino acids. The DNA of the CDR3 is TGTGCCAGCAGCGGGACCAACCCCCTCCACTTT. It yields the protein CASSGTNPLHF.

The chain has TRBV20-1 and TRBJ2-1; D gene ambiguous. Trimming shortened V by 5 bases and J by 1 base, and 15 bases separated the two germline ends. The CDR3 covers 15 residues. Germline CDR1 DFQATT, CDR2 SNEGSKA (reference sequence). The CDR3 DNA follows: TGCAGTGCTTCTGCGCAGGTGATGTCCTACAATGAGCAGTTCTTC. It codes for CSASAQVMSYNEQFF.

This clonotype was recorded at least ten times. The chain recombines TRBV28 with TRBJ2-3; 8 nucleotides match TRBD1. The V segment lost 5 bases and the J segment 1 base; nucleotides outside the gene matches: 2. Germline V gene data show CDR1 as MDHEN and CDR2 as SYDVKM. The CDR3 consists of 14 residues. As DNA, the CDR3 is TGTGCCAGCAGTACGGACAGGGGCACAGATACGCAGTATTTT. Protein product: CASSTDRGTDTQYF.

The CDR3 reads CASSYRAGSGYTF. The DNA for the CDR3 is TGTGCCAGCAGTTACAGGGCAGGCTCTGGCTACACCTTC. The rearrangement joins TRBV6-5 to TRBJ1-2; unclear D gene. The V and J ends lost 2 bases and 7 bases respectively, with 11 bases between them. The CDR3 has 13 residues. Germline assignment: CDR1 MNHEY and CDR2 SVGAGI.

A word on this clonotype: Mismatch with germline at one junction end may stem from a read error. The chain uses TRBV7-2 and TRBJ1-2, with D perhaps TRBD1 (6 bases). This CDR3 has 12 amino acids. Germline-derived CDR1 and CDR2 are SGHTA and FQGNSA. In DNA, the CDR3 is TGTGCCAGCAGCTTGGAAGGAGATGGGACATCCTTC. It encodes CASSLEGDGTSF.

This clonotype was seen only a few times. The rearrangement uses TRBV9 and TRBJ2-1, with 7 bases fitting TRBD2. Trimming cost V 0 bases and J 7 bases; bases outside gene matches: 7. The CDR3 sequence is 15 residues long. CDR1 is SGDLS, CDR2 YYNGEE, per germline. CDR3 loop: CASSVAPQRENEQFF. The CDR3, as DNA: TGTGCCAGCAGCGTAGCCCCTCAGCGGGAAAATGAGCAGTTCTTC.

For the CDR3, the DNA is TGTGCCAGCAGCAAAGCCGGGACTAGCGGCAATGAGCAGTTCTTC. Protein product: CASSKAGTSGNEQFF. The chain links TRBV7-6 to TRBJ2-1, with 11 nucleotides matching TRBD2. This CDR3 comprises 15 residues. Trimming cost V 5 bases and J 6 bases; bases outside gene matches: 6. Per germline, CDR1 SGHVS and CDR2 FNYEAQ.

The J gene is TRBJ1-6, the V gene TRBV10-3; D ambiguous. The length of the CDR3 is 13 residues. V was pared by 4 bases and J by 7 bases, with 8 bases between. The germline gives CDR1 ENHRY, CDR2 SYGVKD. CDR3 coding DNA: TGTGCCATCAGTGGGGTGTGGAATTCACCCCTCCACTTT. This sequence encodes CAISGVWNSPLHF.

This clonotype was seen a few times. The V call is TRBV4-3, the J call TRBJ2-6; perhaps TRBD1 as D (5 bases). Germline CDR1 is LGHNA and CDR2 is YSLEER. Trimming removed 1 base from V and 1 base from J, with 11 bases in between. The CDR3 contains 17 residues. The DNA of the CDR3 is TGCGCCAGCAGCCAAGCCCCCTCAGGGTCTGGGGCCAACGTCCTGACTTTC. Translated, it gives CASSQAPSGSGANVLTF.

This clonotype was counted ten times or more. This chain joins TRBV12-3 or TRBV12-4 and TRBJ2-3; tentatively, D is TRBD1 (5 bases). CDR3 length: 12 residues. With 6 bases removed from V and 5 bases from J, the gap between germline ends came to 9 bases. CDR3 in amino acids: CASSQGVDTQYF. In nucleotides, the CDR3 is TGTGCCAGCAGCCAAGGGGTAGATACGCAGTATTTT.

This clonotype appeared many times. The V gene is TRBV6-2 or TRBV6-3, the J gene TRBJ2-7; D is possibly TRBD1 (6 bases). The germline CDR1 and CDR2 sequences are MNHEY and SVGEGT. V dropped 6 bases and J dropped 3 bases, with 12 bases sitting between them. The CDR3 has 13 residues. The CDR3 region has the DNA TGTGCCAGCAGCAGACAGGCGGACTACGAGCAGTACTTC. Translated, it gives CASSRQADYEQYF.

This clonotype was observed at least ten times. The chain links TRBV20-1 to TRBJ2-2; a weak D match, TRBD1 (5 bases). The CDR3 is 15 residues long. The V and J ends lost 0 bases and 0 bases respectively, with 8 bases between them. Germline loops: CDR1 DFQATT, CDR2 SNEGSKA (reference sequence). The CDR3 reads CSARDDRSNTGELFF. Written as DNA, the CDR3 is TGCAGTGCTAGAGATGACAGATCGAACACCGGGGAGCTGTTTTTT.

There are many counts of this clonotype. CDR3 sequence reads: CASSQLAGGGEQYF. CDR3 coding DNA: TGTGCCAGCAGCCAGTTAGCGGGAGGAGGCGAGCAGTACTTC. V gene TRBV7-8 combines with J gene TRBJ2-7, with 10 bases identical to TRBD2. This CDR3 spans 14 amino acids. With V trimmed by 5 bases and J by 6 bases, 7 bases remained unmatched. Germline V gives CDR1 SGHVS, CDR2 FQNEAQ.

V and J are TRBV4-3 and TRBJ2-3, with 8 positions matching TRBD2. Germline V CDR1 and CDR2: LGHNA, YSLEER. V was pared by 0 bases and J by 1 base, with 6 bases of the junction left unmatched. This CDR3 contains 17 residues. CDR3 residues: CASSQEGLVGGTDTQYF. CDR3 DNA sequence: TGCGCCAGCAGCCAAGAGGGACTAGTCGGCGGCACAGATACGCAGTATTTT.